The clone carrying this T cell receptor (beta chain) was recorded at least ten times. Bulk TCR libraries were made with methods that had been previously described and with listed TCR primers. MiXCR, applied by TCRdb to the PCR reads, yields one record per CDR3 protein. The sample carries 80,000 to 95,000 distinct CDR3 sequences, roughly 20% recorded once. The germline gives CDR1 LGHNA, CDR2 YSLEER. This CDR3 contains 17 residues. V lost 0 bases to trimming and J lost 4 bases; unmatched junction nucleotides: 6. This entry belongs to a study of molecular identifiers for immune sequencing clone quantification.

The chain links TRBV4-3 to TRBJ1-4; 9 bases are a match to TRBD1. This TCR was recovered from a human donor in good health. Some libraries in this study had Jurkat cell RNA spiked in. Sequencing was done on a sample of naive CD8+ T cells from blood, with Jurkat cell RNA spiked in. Subset specified: FACS-sorted CD8+CD4-CCR7+CD45RA+ naive T cells. CDR3: CASSQDSGQGLNEKLFF. CDR3 DNA: TGCGCCAGCAGCCAAGATTCGGGACAGGGCCTTAATGAAAAACTGTTTTTT.